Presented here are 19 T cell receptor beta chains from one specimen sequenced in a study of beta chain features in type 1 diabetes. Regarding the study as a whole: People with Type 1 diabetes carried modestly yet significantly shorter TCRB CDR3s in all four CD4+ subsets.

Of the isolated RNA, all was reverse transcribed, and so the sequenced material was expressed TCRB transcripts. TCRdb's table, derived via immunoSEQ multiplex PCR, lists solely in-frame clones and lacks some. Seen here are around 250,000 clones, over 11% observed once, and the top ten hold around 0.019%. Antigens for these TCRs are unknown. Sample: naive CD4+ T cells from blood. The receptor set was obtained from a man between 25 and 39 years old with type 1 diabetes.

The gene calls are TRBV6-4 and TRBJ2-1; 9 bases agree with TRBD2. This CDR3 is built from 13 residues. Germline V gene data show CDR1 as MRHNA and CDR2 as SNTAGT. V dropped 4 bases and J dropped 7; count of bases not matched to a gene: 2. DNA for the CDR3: TGTGCCAGCAGTGTTCTAGCGGGGAATGAGCAGTTCTTC. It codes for CASSVLAGNEQFF.

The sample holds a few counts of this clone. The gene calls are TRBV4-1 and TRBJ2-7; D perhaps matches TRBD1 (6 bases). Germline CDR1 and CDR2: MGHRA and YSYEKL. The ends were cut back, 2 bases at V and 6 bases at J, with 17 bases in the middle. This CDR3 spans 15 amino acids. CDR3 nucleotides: TGCGCCAGCAGCCAATACCCCAGGGGTCGGGGCGAGCAGTACTTC. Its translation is CASSQYPRGRGEQYF.

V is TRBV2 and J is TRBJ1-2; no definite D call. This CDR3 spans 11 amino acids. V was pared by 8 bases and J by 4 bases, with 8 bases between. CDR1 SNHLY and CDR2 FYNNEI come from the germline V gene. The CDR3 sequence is CASGGSYGYTF. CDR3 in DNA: TGTGCCAGCGGTGGCAGCTATGGCTACACCTTC.

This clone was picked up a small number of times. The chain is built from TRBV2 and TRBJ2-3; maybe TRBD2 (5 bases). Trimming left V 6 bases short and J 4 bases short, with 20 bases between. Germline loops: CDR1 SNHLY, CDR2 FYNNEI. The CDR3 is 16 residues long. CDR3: CASSKDREGLSDTQYF. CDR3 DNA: TGTGCCAGCAGCAAGGACCGGGAAGGTCTCTCAGATACGCAGTATTTT.

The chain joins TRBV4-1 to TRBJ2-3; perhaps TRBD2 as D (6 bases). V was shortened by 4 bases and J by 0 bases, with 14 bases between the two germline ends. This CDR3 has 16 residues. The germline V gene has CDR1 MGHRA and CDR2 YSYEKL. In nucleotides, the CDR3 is TGCGCCAGCAGCCCTTCTAGCGCCCCTAGCACAGATACGCAGTATTTT. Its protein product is CASSPSSAPSTDTQYF.

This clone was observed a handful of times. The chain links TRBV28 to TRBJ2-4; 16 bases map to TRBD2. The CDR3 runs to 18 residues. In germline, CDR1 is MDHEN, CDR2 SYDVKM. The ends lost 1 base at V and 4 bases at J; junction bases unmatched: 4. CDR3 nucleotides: TGTGCCAGCAGTTTATCGGGACTAGCGGGGGGGAGTAAAAACATTCAGTACTTC. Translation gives CASSLSGLAGGSKNIQYF.

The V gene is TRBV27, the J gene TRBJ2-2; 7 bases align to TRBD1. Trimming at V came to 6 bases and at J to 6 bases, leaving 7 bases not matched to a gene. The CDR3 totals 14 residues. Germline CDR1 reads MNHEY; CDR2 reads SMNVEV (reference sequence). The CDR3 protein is CASSRMTGSGELFF. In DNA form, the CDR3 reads TGTGCCAGCAGCCGAATGACAGGGTCCGGGGAGCTGTTTTTT.

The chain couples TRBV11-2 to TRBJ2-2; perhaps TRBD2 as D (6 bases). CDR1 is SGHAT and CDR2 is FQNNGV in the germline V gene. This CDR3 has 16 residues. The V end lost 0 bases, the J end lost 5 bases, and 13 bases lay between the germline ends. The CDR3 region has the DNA TGTGCCAGCAGCTTAGATCGATTACTAGCTACCGGGGAGCTGTTTTTT. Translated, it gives CASSLDRLLATGELFF.

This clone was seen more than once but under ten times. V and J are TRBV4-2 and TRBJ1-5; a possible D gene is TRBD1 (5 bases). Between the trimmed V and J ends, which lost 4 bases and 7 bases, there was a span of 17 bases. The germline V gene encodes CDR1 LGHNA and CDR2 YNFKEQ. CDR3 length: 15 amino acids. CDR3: CASSPSSREKQPQHF. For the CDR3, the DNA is TGTGCCAGCAGCCCGTCGAGCAGGGAAAAACAGCCCCAGCATTTT.

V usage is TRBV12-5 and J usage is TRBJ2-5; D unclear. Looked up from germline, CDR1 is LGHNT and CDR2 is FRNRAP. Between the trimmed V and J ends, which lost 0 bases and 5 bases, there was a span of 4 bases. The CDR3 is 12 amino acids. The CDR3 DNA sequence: TGTGCTAGTGGTTTGGTAGAGGAGACCCAGTACTTC. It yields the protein CASGLVEETQYF.

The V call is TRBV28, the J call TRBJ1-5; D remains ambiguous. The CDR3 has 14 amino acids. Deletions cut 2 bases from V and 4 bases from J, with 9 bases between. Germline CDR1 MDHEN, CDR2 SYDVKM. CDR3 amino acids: CASSLGQANQPQHF. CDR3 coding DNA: TGTGCCAGCAGTTTAGGGCAGGCAAATCAGCCCCAGCATTTT.

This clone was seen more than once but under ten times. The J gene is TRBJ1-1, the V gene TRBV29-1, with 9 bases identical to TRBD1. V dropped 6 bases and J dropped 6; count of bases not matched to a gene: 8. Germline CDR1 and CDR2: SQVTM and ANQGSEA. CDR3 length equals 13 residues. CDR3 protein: CSVTTGGIAEAFF. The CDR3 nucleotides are TGCAGCGTGACAACAGGGGGCATCGCTGAAGCTTTCTTT.

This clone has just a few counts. The CDR3 DNA is TGTGCCTGGAGTCAGGGGGGAGCTGCAGATACGCAGTATTTT. Its protein is CAWSQGGAADTQYF. This chain uses TRBV30 with TRBJ2-3, with D maybe TRBD1 (7 bases). V was clipped by 2 bases and J by 4 bases, with 13 bases between them. The CDR3 has 14 amino acids. The V gene's germline CDR1 is GTSNPN and CDR2 SVGIG (reference sequence).

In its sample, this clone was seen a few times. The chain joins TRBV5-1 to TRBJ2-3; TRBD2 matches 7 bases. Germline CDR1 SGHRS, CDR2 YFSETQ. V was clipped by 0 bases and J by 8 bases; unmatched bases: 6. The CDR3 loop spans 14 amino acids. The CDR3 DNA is TGCGCCAGCAGCTTGGAAGCGGGGAGGGGTACGCAGTATTTT. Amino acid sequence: CASSLEAGRGTQYF.

The CDR3 DNA is TGTGCCAGCAGGCGGGAGGGGACTGAAGCTTTCTTT. It encodes CASRREGTEAFF. The V gene is TRBV6-6, the J gene TRBJ1-1; perhaps TRBD1 as D (5 bases). Trimming pared 6 bases from V and 5 bases from J, leaving 10 bases between. The CDR3 is made up of 12 amino acids. Germline V gene data show CDR1 as MNHNY and CDR2 as SVGAGI (reference sequence).

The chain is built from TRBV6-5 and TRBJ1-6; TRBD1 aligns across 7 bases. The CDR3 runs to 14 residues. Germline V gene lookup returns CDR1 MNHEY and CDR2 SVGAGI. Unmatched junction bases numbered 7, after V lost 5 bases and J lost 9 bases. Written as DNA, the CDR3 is TGTGCCAGCAGTCGGGACAGTCAGGTTTCACCCCTCCACTTT. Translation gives CASSRDSQVSPLHF.

The CDR3 region has the DNA TGCGCCAGCAGCCGGGGGTCCGACACCGGGGAGCTGTTTTTT. Translation gives CASSRGSDTGELFF. The chain uses TRBV5-1 and TRBJ2-2; weak D call: TRBD2 (6 bases). With 4 bases removed from V and 3 bases from J, the gap between germline ends came to 10 bases. Germline V gene lookup returns CDR1 SGHRS and CDR2 YFSETQ. The CDR3 runs 14 residues.

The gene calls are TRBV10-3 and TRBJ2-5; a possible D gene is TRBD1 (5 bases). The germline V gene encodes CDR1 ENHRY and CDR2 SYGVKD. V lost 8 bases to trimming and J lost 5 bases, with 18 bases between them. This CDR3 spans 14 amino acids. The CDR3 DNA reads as TGTGCCATCTCCGCCGCAGGGCGGTTTGAGACCCAGTACTTC. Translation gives CAISAAGRFETQYF.

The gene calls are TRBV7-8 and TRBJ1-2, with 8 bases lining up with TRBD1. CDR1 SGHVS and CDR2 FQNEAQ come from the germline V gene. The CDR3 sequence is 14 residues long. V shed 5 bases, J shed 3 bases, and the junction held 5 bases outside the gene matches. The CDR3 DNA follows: TGTGCCAGCAGCCCCACGACAGGGGACTATGGCTACACCTTC. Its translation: CASSPTTGDYGYTF.